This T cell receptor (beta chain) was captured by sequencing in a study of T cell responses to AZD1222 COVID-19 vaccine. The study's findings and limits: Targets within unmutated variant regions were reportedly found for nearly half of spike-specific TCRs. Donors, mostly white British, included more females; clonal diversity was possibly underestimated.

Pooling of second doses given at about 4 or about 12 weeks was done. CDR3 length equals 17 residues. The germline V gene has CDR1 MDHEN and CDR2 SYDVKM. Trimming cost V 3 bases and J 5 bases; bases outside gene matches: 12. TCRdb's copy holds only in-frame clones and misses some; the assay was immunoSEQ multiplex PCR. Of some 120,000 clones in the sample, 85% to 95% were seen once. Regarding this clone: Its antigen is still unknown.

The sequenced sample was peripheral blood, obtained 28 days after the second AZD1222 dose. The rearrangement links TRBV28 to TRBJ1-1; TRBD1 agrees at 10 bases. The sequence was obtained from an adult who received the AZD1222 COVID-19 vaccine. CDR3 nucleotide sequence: TGTGCCAGCAGTTTTCCCCTCAGAGGACAGGGGGGAACTGAAGCTTTCTTT. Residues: CASSFPLRGQGGTEAFF.